This T cell receptor (beta chain) comes out of a study of human T cells and chemical hapten exposure. Study overall: Slight volume differences across pooled libraries mainly accounted for varying per-sample TCR yields.

In its sample, this clonotype ranks as medium-sized. The CDR3 runs to 13 residues. V shed 6 bases, J shed 5 bases, and the junction held 4 bases outside the gene matches. Noted time point: patch test 3, about 24 weeks after DPC sensitization. Treatment described: therapeutic diphenylcyclopropenone sensitization with weekly scalp DPC. TCRdb fed the RACE reads into MiXCR, producing one record per CDR3 protein. The sample contains about 30,000 distinct CDR3 sequences, almost 6% of which appear only once. The clonotype was recovered from a young man with alopecia areata. Some clones in this sample may be carry-over from other donors' samples. This chain links TRBV12-3 or TRBV12-4 with TRBJ2-3, with 8 bases that match TRBD2. The sequences come from whole blood, collected in connection with sensitization to the hapten diphenylcyclopropenone (DPC). The CDR3 DNA sequence: TGTGCCAGCAGCGGGACTAGTGGAGATACGCAGTATTTT. This sequence encodes CASSGTSGDTQYF.